The clone carrying this T cell receptor (beta chain) was found a few times. Its target is not known. These data originate in a study of T-cell reconstitution after alpha-beta-depleted transplantation in children. The germline V gene has CDR1 SGDLS and CDR2 YYNGEE. CDR3 size: 14 residues. V lost 3 bases and J lost 3, with 12 bases in between. As it was prepared, the TCRbeta library received unique molecular identifiers. TCRdb reanalysed the PCR reads using MiXCR and keeps one entry per CDR3 protein. The sample has hundreds of thousands of distinct CDR3 sequences; roughly 15% are singletons. Study-wide results and limits: T-cell counts and diversity were attributed mostly to newly produced T cells one year after transplant. Where alpha-beta T cells came from about two months after transplant was reportedly several hundred expanded graft clones.

The chain is built from TRBV9 and TRBJ1-1; D perhaps matches TRBD1 (6 bases). The specimen comprised PBMCs, mostly from graft donor cells, sampled 360 days after TCRalphabeta/CD19-depleted stem cell transplant. The source of this sequence is a male patient under 18 who had a stem cell transplant for acute lymphoblastic leukemia, so the T cells may come from the graft donor. The CDR3 sequence: CASSEGGAHTEAFF. Written as DNA, the CDR3 is TGTGCCAGCAGCGAGGGGGGTGCCCACACTGAAGCTTTCTTT.